A selection of T cell receptor beta chains follows, all from one sample in a study of T cell responses to AZD1222 COVID-19 vaccine. Libraries were prepared by immunoSEQ multiplex PCR; TCRdb keeps only in-frame clonotypes and omits some of them. The sample has 130,000 or so clones, nearly 90% seen once. The sample here was peripheral blood, taken 28 days after the second AZD1222 dose. Receptors originate from an adult who received the AZD1222 COVID-19 vaccine. CDR3s include the opening cysteine and the closing phenylalanine or tryptophan. D genes are given only for firm matches. Expanded clones get a size class; other rows say once, few or many, or leave the size out.

J | V | size | D | CDR3 | DNA
TRBJ2-1 | TRBV27 | - | TRBD1 | CASSSGQGSYNEQFF | TGTGCCAGCAGCTCGGGACAGGGATCCTACAATGAGCAGTTCTTC
TRBJ1-2 | TRBV10-3 | few | - | CAISGQEENGYTF | TGTGCCATCAGTGGGCAGGAAGAAAATGGCTACACCTTC
TRBJ1-1 | TRBV18 | - | - | CASSQGGYTEAFF | TGTGCCAGCTCACAGGGGGGGTACACTGAAGCTTTCTTT
TRBJ1-1 | TRBV19 | - | - | CASSIGRGVANTEAFF | TGTGCCAGTAGTATAGGTAGGGGGGTCGCAAACACTGAAGCTTTCTTT
TRBJ2-1 | TRBV11-3 | few | - | CASSSYRADEQFF | TGTGCCAGCAGCTCCTACAGGGCCGATGAGCAGTTCTTC
TRBJ2-5 | TRBV20-1 | - | - | CSAPNQETQYF | TGCAGTGCTCCAAATCAAGAGACCCAGTACTTC
TRBJ2-5 | TRBV2 | - | - | CANLYYTLTDEFMTQYF | TGTGCCAACCTCTACTATACATTGACAGACGAGTTCATGACCCAGTACTTC
TRBJ2-3 | TRBV5-1 | - | TRBD2 | CASSLVAGAADTQYF | TGCGCCAGCAGCTTAGTAGCGGGAGCGGCAGATACGCAGTATTTT
TRBJ1-2 | TRBV6-2/TRBV6-3 | - | - | CASSEGGNYYGYTF | TGTGCCAGCAGCGAGGGGGGAAACTATTATGGCTACACCTTC
TRBJ1-5 | TRBV15 | - | TRBD1 | CATSPGQASNQPQHF | TGTGCCACCTCACCGGGACAGGCGAGCAATCAGCCCCAGCATTTT
TRBJ2-3 | TRBV27 | - | - | CASSFGPTENTDTQYF | TGTGCCAGCAGTTTCGGGCCAACCGAGAACACAGATACGCAGTATTTT
TRBJ2-3 | TRBV5-1 | - | - | CASSPRGAFTDTQYF | TGCGCCAGCAGCCCTCGGGGGGCCTTCACAGATACGCAGTATTTT
TRBJ1-2 | TRBV2 | - | TRBD1 | CASIGTELPYYGYTF | TGTGCCAGCATCGGGACAGAACTCCCGTACTATGGCTACACCTTC
TRBJ1-3 | TRBV4-3 | - | - | CASSQLDNSGNTIYF | TGCGCCAGCAGCCAACTGGACAACTCTGGAAACACCATATATTTT
TRBJ2-2 | TRBV5-1 | - | - | CASSLEPRGTGELFF | TGCGCCAGCAGCTTGGAGCCCCGGGGGACCGGGGAGCTGTTTTTT
TRBJ2-2 | TRBV29-1 | - | - | CSVEWGAGQGGELFF | TGCAGCGTTGAATGGGGTGCAGGGCAAGGCGGGGAGCTGTTTTTT
TRBJ1-2 | TRBV3-1/TRBV3-2 | once | - | CASSQGPTANYGYTF | TGTGCCAGCAGCCAAGGCCCGACAGCTAACTATGGCTACACCTTC
TRBJ2-7 | TRBV19 | - | TRBD1 | CASSRQGTIVEQYF | TGTGCCAGTAGTAGACAGGGAACTATTGTGGAGCAGTACTTC
TRBJ1-2 | TRBV6-5 | - | - | CASSPYRVVGGYTF | TGTGCCAGCAGTCCATACAGGGTTGTTGGAGGCTACACCTTC
TRBJ2-1 | TRBV9 | - | TRBD2 | CASRKTSGRDEQFF | TGTGCCAGCAGGAAGACTAGCGGGAGGGATGAGCAGTTCTTC
TRBJ2-5 | TRBV10-3 | once | - | CAISDGATETQYF | TGTGCCATCAGTGACGGGGCCACGGAGACCCAGTACTTC
TRBJ1-4 | TRBV29-1 | - | - | CSAGKGQGDEKLFF | TGCAGCGCCGGAAAGGGGCAGGGCGATGAAAAACTGTTTTTT
TRBJ1-1 | TRBV4-2 | - | - | CASSQAPGGPAGAFF | TGTGCCAGCAGCCAAGCGCCCGGGGGGCCAGCTGGGGCTTTCTTT
TRBJ1-6 | TRBV27 | - | - | CASSWSGNYNSPLHF | TGTGCCAGCAGTTGGAGTGGGAATTATAATTCACCCCTCCACTTT
TRBJ2-7 | TRBV19 | - | - | CASSMMAVRASPTEQYF | TGTGCCAGTAGTATGATGGCGGTCCGGGCCTCCCCCACCGAGCAGTACTTC
TRBJ1-6 | TRBV3-1/TRBV3-2 | once | - | CASSQGEGWNNSPLHF | TGTGCCAGCAGCCAAGGGGAAGGGTGGAATAATTCACCCCTCCACTTT
TRBJ1-4 | TRBV2 | - | - | CASGTVNEKLFF | TGTGCCAGCGGGACGGTCAATGAAAAACTGTTTTTT
TRBJ2-1 | TRBV2 | once | - | CASSVSIYNEQFF | TGTGCCAGCAGTGTGTCCATCTACAATGAGCAGTTCTTC
TRBJ1-1 | TRBV10-1 | - | - | CASSELEGVGEAFF | TGCGCCAGCAGTGAGTTGGAGGGCGTCGGTGAAGCTTTCTTT
TRBJ2-3 | TRBV2 | - | - | CASSVPSFGGSEDTQYF | TGTGCCAGCAGTGTGCCGTCGTTTGGAGGGAGTGAAGATACGCAGTATTTT
TRBJ1-2 | TRBV6-5 | - | - | CASSPFAQGGYGYTF | TGTGCCAGCAGTCCCTTCGCACAGGGTGGCTATGGCTACACCTTC
TRBJ2-1 | TRBV18 | - | - | CASSPGASEGEQFF | TGTGCCAGCTCACCAGGGGCTAGCGAGGGTGAGCAGTTCTTC
TRBJ1-5 | TRBV6-5 | - | - | CATRGRGYSNQPQHF | TGTGCCACCCGCGGAAGGGGCTATAGCAATCAGCCCCAGCATTTT
TRBJ1-1 | TRBV2 | once | - | CASSEGLANAFF | TGTGCCAGCAGTGAGGGCTTGGCGAATGCTTTCTTT
TRBJ1-5 | TRBV30 | - | - | CAWSISNQPQHF | TGTGCCTGGAGTATCAGCAATCAGCCCCAGCATTTT
TRBJ1-5 | TRBV19 | - | - | CASRILLGGFEQPQHF | TGTGCCAGTAGAATCCTCCTCGGGGGGTTCGAGCAGCCCCAGCATTTT
TRBJ1-2 | TRBV4-3 | - | - | CASSQAGREHGYTF | TGCGCCAGCAGCCAAGCTGGCAGGGAGCATGGCTACACCTTC
TRBJ1-2 | TRBV7-9 | once | - | CASSPDSYGYTF | TGTGCCAGCAGCCCGGACAGCTATGGCTACACCTTC
TRBJ2-3 | TRBV7-8 | - | - | CASSSNRRGQASTDTQYF | TGTGCCAGCAGCTCTAATCGACGGGGGCAGGCTAGCACAGATACGCAGTATTTT
TRBJ2-5 | TRBV11-2 | - | TRBD1 | CASSQPGQGGETQYF | TGTGCCAGCAGTCAACCGGGACAGGGAGGGGAGACCCAGTACTTC
TRBJ1-1 | TRBV24-1 | - | - | CATSDSHNTEAFF | TGTGCCACCAGTGATTCCCATAACACTGAAGCTTTCTTT
TRBJ2-5 | TRBV6-5 | - | TRBD1 | CASRPGTGGRETQYF | TGTGCCAGCAGGCCCGGGACAGGGGGCCGGGAGACCCAGTACTTC
TRBJ2-1 | TRBV5-1 | once | - | CASSLGSVSYNEQFF | TGCGCCAGCAGCTTGGGCAGTGTGTCTTACAATGAGCAGTTCTTC
TRBJ2-2 | TRBV5-1 | - | - | CASSRGQQNTGELFF | TGCGCCAGCAGCCGGGGACAACAGAACACCGGGGAGCTGTTTTTT
TRBJ2-5 | TRBV13 | - | TRBD1 | CASREAGTGIQETQYF | TGTGCCAGCAGGGAAGCCGGGACAGGGATTCAAGAGACCCAGTACTTC
TRBJ2-7 | TRBV6-2/TRBV6-3 | - | - | CASSPRGRRYEQYF | TGTGCCAGCAGTCCCCGGGGCCGGAGGTACGAGCAGTACTTC
TRBJ1-4 | TRBV5-4 | - | - | CASSLRGANEKLFF | TGTGCCAGCAGCTTACGGGGAGCTAATGAAAAACTGTTTTTT
TRBJ2-5 | TRBV5-4 | - | - | CASSLGQGLYQETQYF | TGTGCCAGCAGCTTAGGGCAGGGGTTGTACCAAGAGACCCAGTACTTC
TRBJ1-5 | TRBV6-6 | few | - | CASRSIREQPQHF | TGTGCCAGCAGGTCGATCAGGGAACAGCCCCAGCATTTT
TRBJ1-5 | TRBV28 | - | - | CASSVGLSNQPQHF | TGTGCCAGTAGCGTAGGGCTAAGCAATCAGCCCCAGCATTTT
TRBJ1-1 | TRBV7-7 | - | TRBD1 | CASSPDRGGEAFF | TGTGCCAGCAGCCCTGACAGGGGTGGTGAAGCTTTCTTT